A single sample gave rise to the 28 T cell receptor beta chains below, sequenced in a study of T cells after yellow fever vaccination. A single record per CDR3 protein comes from TCRdb applying MiXCR to the 5' RACE reads. This table has approximately 160,000 distinct CDR3 sequences, approximately 9.9% appearing once. The sequenced sample was CD8+ T cells sorted from PBMCs, obtained 45 days after the yellow fever booster vaccination. The receptors shown here come from a man aged 18 to 30 who received the YFV17D yellow fever vaccine.

This clonotype showed up many times. The chain employs TRBV4-1 and TRBJ2-3; 12 nucleotides match TRBD2. V shed 1 base and J 6 bases; nucleotides not matched to a gene: 5. This CDR3 contains 16 residues. Germline-derived CDR1 and CDR2 are MGHRA and YSYEKL. The DNA for the CDR3 is TGCGCCAGCAGCCAAGTAGCTAGCGGGGGGGCGGATACGCAGTATTTT. Translating gives CASSQVASGGADTQYF.

This clonotype has more than one count but fewer than ten. The chain combines TRBV7-9 with TRBJ2-7; D gene ambiguous. V lost 6 bases to trimming and J lost 3 bases, with 9 bases between them. CDR1 is SEHNR, CDR2 FQNEAQ, per germline (reference sequence). There are 12 residues in the CDR3. This chain's CDR3 is CASRGSRYEQYF. The CDR3 bases are TGTGCCAGCAGGGGGTCCCGCTACGAGCAGTACTTC.

This clonotype has only a few counts. The DNA of the CDR3 is TGCGCCAGCAGCCGAGTACTTGGGGCCATTCAGTACTTC. This encodes CASSRVLGAIQYF. J is TRBJ2-4 and V is TRBV4-3, with D possibly TRBD1 on 5 matching bases. V was pared by 4 bases and J by 9 bases, with 13 bases between. CDR3 length: 13 residues. Germline V gene sequence: CDR1 LGHNA, CDR2 YSLEER.

This clonotype was detected only a few times. The chain is built from TRBV27 and TRBJ2-3; D is ambiguous. V was cut by 1 base and J by 2 bases, with 7 bases left in between. Looked up from germline, CDR1 is MNHEY and CDR2 is SMNVEV (reference sequence). CDR3 length equals 14 residues. The CDR3 DNA is TGTGCCAGCAGTTTATTAACCGCCACAGATACGCAGTATTTT. It is translated as CASSLLTATDTQYF.

The rearrangement links TRBV6-1 to TRBJ2-5, with D possibly being TRBD1 (6 bases). The CDR3 consists of 17 residues. The V and J ends lost 7 bases and 0 bases respectively, with 21 bases between them. Per the germline V gene, CDR1 is MNHNS and CDR2 is SASEGT. The CDR3 region has the DNA TGTGCCAGCACCACGATCGGGAACAGGGACGACCAAGAGACCCAGTACTTC. Translation gives CASTTIGNRDDQETQYF.

This clonotype was detected a few times. The rearrangement uses TRBV6-6 and TRBJ2-1, with TRBD2 matching over 9 bases. V dropped 7 bases and J dropped 8; count of bases not matched to a gene: 6. The CDR3 extends over 13 amino acids. Germline CDR1 reads MNHNY; CDR2 reads SVGAGI (reference sequence). CDR3: CASMGLARDEQFF. CDR3 coding DNA: TGTGCCAGCATGGGACTAGCCAGGGATGAGCAGTTCTTC.

The chain carries TRBV28 and TRBJ2-1, with 9 bases fitting TRBD1. In germline, CDR1 is MDHEN, CDR2 SYDVKM. CDR3 length: 15 residues. The V and J ends lost 7 bases and 8 bases, in that order; junction bases with no gene match: 12. The CDR3 reads CASTSGTGKYDEQFF. In DNA, the CDR3 is TGTGCCAGCACCTCCGGGACAGGGAAATATGATGAGCAGTTCTTC. The full variable domain, with the rest looked up from reference TRBV28 and TRBJ2-1, is DVKVTQSSRYLVKRTGEKVFLECVQDMDHENMFWYRQDPGLGLRLIYFSYDVKMKEKGDIPEGYSVSREKKERFSLILESASTNQTSMYLCASTSGTGKYDEQFFGPGTRLTVL.

The rearrangement links TRBV9 to TRBJ2-3; no reliable D call. Trimming removed 4 bases at V and 0 bases at J, with 6 bases between. The CDR3 consists of 13 residues. Germline CDR1 SGDLS, CDR2 YYNGEE. In nucleotides, the CDR3 is TGTGCCAGCAGCCCCGAAAGCACAGATACGCAGTATTTT. Its protein is CASSPESTDTQYF.

This clonotype appeared a few times. At one boundary the junction diverges from the germline segment, which might be a read error. CDR3 amino acids: CASAGNAEAFF. CDR3 in DNA: TGTGCCAGCGCAGGGAACGCTGAAGCTTTCTTT. V gene TRBV7-9 combines with J gene TRBJ1-1; maybe TRBD1 (5 bases). Germline-derived CDR1 and CDR2 are SEHNR and FQNEAQ (reference sequence). CDR3 size: 11 residues.

This clonotype was found a few times. J is TRBJ2-2 and V is TRBV6-5; D is perhaps TRBD1 or TRBD2 (6 bases each). CDR1 is MNHEY and CDR2 is SVGAGI in the germline V gene. Trimming pared 6 bases from V and 0 bases from J, leaving 11 bases between. This CDR3 contains 15 residues. CDR3 region: CASRKGDSNTGELFF. CDR3 in DNA: TGTGCCAGCAGAAAGGGGGACTCGAACACCGGGGAGCTGTTTTTT.

V and J are TRBV28 and TRBJ1-2; D unresolved. Trimming took off 7 bases at V and 7 bases at J, with 19 bases between the two ends. Germline V gene lookup returns CDR1 MDHEN and CDR2 SYDVKM. This CDR3 is 14 amino acids long. CDR3 protein: CASNRLSWTIGYTF. CDR3 in DNA: TGTGCCAGCAATCGTTTATCCTGGACTATTGGCTACACCTTC.

This sequence joins TRBV12-3 or TRBV12-4 and TRBJ2-1; tentatively, D is TRBD2 (6 bases). Deletions cut 3 bases from V and 9 bases from J, with 12 bases between. This CDR3 is 13 amino acids long. The CDR3, as DNA: TGTGCCAGCAGTTTTGGGGGGTTGAGTGAGCAGTTCTTC. This codes for CASSFGGLSEQFF.

This clonotype was seen a handful of times. The chain joins TRBV27 to TRBJ1-1, with D possibly TRBD1 on 6 matching bases. The CDR3 runs to 18 residues. Trimming took off 5 bases at V and 0 bases at J, with 22 bases between the two ends. Germline V lookup: CDR1 MNHEY, CDR2 SMNVEV (reference sequence). In DNA form, the CDR3 reads TGTGCCAGCAGTCAACGCCGGGACATTCTCTTCTTGAACACTGAAGCTTTCTTT. The encoded protein is CASSQRRDILFLNTEAFF.

This chain joins TRBV4-1 and TRBJ1-1; no definite D call. This CDR3 is 13 amino acids long. From germline, CDR1 is MGHRA and CDR2 YSYEKL. V was clipped by 4 bases and J by 6 bases, with 12 bases between them. This chain's CDR3 is CASSRSGGPEAFF. The CDR3 DNA reads as TGCGCCAGCAGCCGCTCCGGAGGCCCTGAAGCTTTCTTT.

The chain uses TRBV18 and TRBJ2-5, with D unclear. CDR3 length equals 15 residues. Trimming stripped 3 bases from V and 5 bases from J, with 16 bases between. Germline assignment: CDR1 KGHSH and CDR2 LQKENI. CDR3 sequence reads: CASSPPAGLMETQYF. In DNA form, the CDR3 reads TGTGCCAGCTCACCGCCGGCAGGCTTAATGGAGACCCAGTACTTC.

This clonotype has only a few counts. The V gene is TRBV9, the J gene TRBJ1-1; D ambiguous. V gave up 0 bases and J gave up 8 bases, with 20 bases separating them. Per germline, CDR1 SGDLS and CDR2 YYNGEE. The CDR3 runs 16 residues. CDR3 DNA: TGTGCCAGCAGCGTAGATTCCCTAACATCCCTCACAGAAGCTTTCTTT. Its protein is CASSVDSLTSLTEAFF.

This clonotype was counted a few times. This chain uses TRBV20-1 with TRBJ1-1; D ambiguous. CDR3 size: 15 residues. V was shortened by 0 bases and J by 3 bases, with 14 bases between the two germline ends. CDR1 is DFQATT, CDR2 SNEGSKA, per germline (reference sequence). The CDR3 reads CSARDYKGTDTEAFF. In DNA, the CDR3 is TGCAGTGCTAGAGATTATAAGGGTACCGACACTGAAGCTTTCTTT.

The gene calls are TRBV9 and TRBJ1-4, with 7 bases matching TRBD1. V gave up 0 bases and J gave up 6 bases; unmatched junction bases: 2. Germline CDR1 and CDR2: SGDLS and YYNGEE. The length of the CDR3 is 14 residues. The CDR3 loop is CASSVATGDEKLFF. In nucleotides, the CDR3 is TGTGCCAGCAGCGTAGCTACAGGGGATGAAAAACTGTTTTTT.

Only a few counts were recorded for this clonotype. The chain combines TRBV6-6 with TRBJ2-1; D is unresolved. The CDR3 covers 13 residues. The germline V gene has CDR1 MNHNY and CDR2 SVGAGI (reference sequence). V lost 0 bases, J lost 5 bases, and 5 bases lay in between. The CDR3 bases are TGTGCCAGCAGTTACTCGGGGAACAATGAGCAGTTCTTC. It yields the protein CASSYSGNNEQFF.

There are a few counts of this clonotype. In nucleotides, the CDR3 is TGCAGTGCTAGACTCAGGGGCACGAACACTGAAGCTTTCTTT. Residues: CSARLRGTNTEAFF. The chain joins TRBV20-1 to TRBJ1-1; D possibly corresponds to TRBD1 (6 bases). The CDR3 consists of 14 residues. Germline V gene sequence: CDR1 DFQATT, CDR2 SNEGSKA (reference sequence). Trimming removed 2 bases from V and 1 base from J, with 11 bases in between.

CDR3 coding DNA: TGTGCCAGCAGTGATAGTCTGGAAGATTTGAGCGGGAACACCGGGGAGCTGTTTTTT. Residues: CASSDSLEDLSGNTGELFF. This sequence joins TRBV2 and TRBJ2-2; a possible D gene is TRBD2 (5 bases). The germline CDR1 and CDR2 sequences are SNHLY and FYNNEI. This CDR3 spans 19 amino acids. The V and J ends lost 3 bases and 1 base respectively, with 21 bases between them.

There are a few counts of this clonotype. The rearrangement links TRBV5-1 to TRBJ2-5, with 10 bases matching TRBD1. Looked up from germline, CDR1 is SGHRS and CDR2 is YFSETQ. V lost 4 bases to trimming and J lost 5 bases; unmatched junction nucleotides: 5. The CDR3 sequence is 14 residues long. The CDR3 bases are TGCGCCAGCAGCCAGGGACAGGGGCGGGAGACCCAGTACTTC. This translates into CASSQGQGRETQYF.

The CDR3 nucleotides are TGTGCCAGCAGTTTGTACCCCAAAGATGGCTACACCTTC. This sequence encodes CASSLYPKDGYTF. V and J are TRBV28 and TRBJ1-2; no firm D call. The V and J ends lost 3 bases and 6 bases respectively, with 11 bases between them. The CDR3 is 13 residues long. Germline V lookup: CDR1 MDHEN, CDR2 SYDVKM.

This chain uses TRBV7-9 with TRBJ2-5, with TRBD2 matching 7 bases. From germline, CDR1 is SEHNR and CDR2 FQNEAQ (reference sequence). Trimming at V came to 3 bases and at J to 5 bases, leaving 9 bases not matched to a gene. CDR3 length: 15 amino acids. Written as DNA, the CDR3 is TGTGCCAGCAGCTTCACTAGCGCGTTAGATGAGACCCAGTACTTC. Its translation: CASSFTSALDETQYF.

This clonotype has just a few counts. The CDR3: CASRNPGQETQYF. The CDR3 nucleotides read TGTGCCAGCAGGAACCCCGGGCAAGAGACCCAGTACTTC. The V call is TRBV6-6, the J call TRBJ2-5; D uncertain. Trimming left V 6 bases short and J 2 bases short, with 10 bases between. The CDR3 length is 13 residues. Looked up from germline, CDR1 is MNHNY and CDR2 is SVGAGI (reference sequence).

The genes are TRBV21-1 and TRBJ2-7. TRBV21-1 is an annotated pseudogene. The CDR3 runs 8 residues. The CDR3 DNA reads TGTGCCGGTACGTGGCAGTACGTC. As protein: CAGTWQYV.

This clonotype has ten or more counts. This chain uses TRBV20-1 with TRBJ2-1; TRBD2 is a possible D gene (5 bases). The length of the CDR3 is 15 residues. Deletions cut 5 bases from V and 2 bases from J, with 16 bases between. CDR1 DFQATT and CDR2 SNEGSKA come from the germline V gene (reference sequence). Here the CDR3 DNA reads TGCAGTGCTCGACCCTCTCACGGGGCCTACAATGAGCAGTTCTTC. Translation: CSARPSHGAYNEQFF.

This clonotype has just a few counts. This chain connects TRBV4-1 to TRBJ2-7, with 7 bases fitting TRBD1. The CDR3 consists of 14 residues. The germline CDR1 and CDR2 sequences are MGHRA and YSYEKL. With 1 base clipped from V and 2 bases from J, the junction kept 2 bases outside the gene matches. The DNA for the CDR3 is TGCGCCAGCAGCCAAGCCCAGGGGGCCTACGAGCAGTACTTC. Translated: CASSQAQGAYEQYF.